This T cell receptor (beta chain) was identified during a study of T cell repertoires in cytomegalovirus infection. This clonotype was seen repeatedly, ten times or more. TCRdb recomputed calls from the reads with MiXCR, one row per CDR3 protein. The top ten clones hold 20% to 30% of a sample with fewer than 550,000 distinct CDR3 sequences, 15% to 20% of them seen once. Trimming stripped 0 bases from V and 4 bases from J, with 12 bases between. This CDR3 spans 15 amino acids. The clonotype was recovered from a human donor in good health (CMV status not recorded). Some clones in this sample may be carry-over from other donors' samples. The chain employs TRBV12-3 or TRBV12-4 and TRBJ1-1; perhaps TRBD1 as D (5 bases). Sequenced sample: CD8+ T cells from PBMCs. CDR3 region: CASSLAPGEGTEAFF. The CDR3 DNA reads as TGTGCCAGCAGTTTAGCGCCGGGGGAGGGCACTGAAGCTTTCTTT.